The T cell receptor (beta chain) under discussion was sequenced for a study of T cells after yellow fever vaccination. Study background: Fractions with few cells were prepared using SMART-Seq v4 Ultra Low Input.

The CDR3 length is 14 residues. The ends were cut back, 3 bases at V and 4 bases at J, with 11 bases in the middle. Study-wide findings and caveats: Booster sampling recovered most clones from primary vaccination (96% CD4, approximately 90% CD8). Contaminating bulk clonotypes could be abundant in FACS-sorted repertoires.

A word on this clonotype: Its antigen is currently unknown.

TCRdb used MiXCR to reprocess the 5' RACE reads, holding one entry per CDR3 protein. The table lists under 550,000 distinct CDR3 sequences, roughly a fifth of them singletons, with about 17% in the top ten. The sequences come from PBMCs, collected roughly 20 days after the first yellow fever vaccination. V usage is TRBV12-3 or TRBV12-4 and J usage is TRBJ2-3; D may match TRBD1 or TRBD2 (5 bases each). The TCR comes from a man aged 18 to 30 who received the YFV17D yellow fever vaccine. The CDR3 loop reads CASSFFRGADTQYF. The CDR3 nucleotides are TGTGCCAGCAGTTTTTTTAGAGGGGCAGATACGCAGTATTTT.